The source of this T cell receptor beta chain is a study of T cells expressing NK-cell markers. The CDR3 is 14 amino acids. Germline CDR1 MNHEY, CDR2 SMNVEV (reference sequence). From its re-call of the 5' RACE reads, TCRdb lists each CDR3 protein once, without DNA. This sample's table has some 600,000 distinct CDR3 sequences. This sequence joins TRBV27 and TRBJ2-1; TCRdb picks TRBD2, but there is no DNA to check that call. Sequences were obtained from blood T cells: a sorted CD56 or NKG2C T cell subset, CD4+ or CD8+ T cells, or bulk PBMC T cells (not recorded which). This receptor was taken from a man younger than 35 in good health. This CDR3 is CASRPRGGFDEQFF.